A selection of T cell receptor beta chains follows, all from one sample in a study of breast tumors, draining lymph nodes, adjacent tissues. TCRdb used MiXCR to reprocess the multiplex PCR reads, holding one entry per CDR3 protein. Of about 150,000 distinct CDR3 sequences listed, 32% are singletons. The specimen sequenced was axillary lymph node tissue. These receptors all come from a female donor with breast cancer. Some clones in this sample may be carry-over from other donors' samples. Both conserved end residues are part of each CDR3. A D gene is named only where the DNA matches it firmly. Size values are once, few and many counts, or a class for expanded clones, and some rows have none.

d_call: TRBD1; v_call: TRBV24-1; j_call: TRBJ2-7; clone_size: -; cdr3_length: 14; cdr3_aa: CATSANRGSYEQYF; cdr3_nt: TGTGCCACCAGTGCAAACAGGGGCTCCTACGAGCAGTACTTC
d_call: -; v_call: TRBV6-2/TRBV6-3; j_call: TRBJ2-5; clone_size: many; cdr3_length: 17; cdr3_aa: CASSPKRRADRQETQYF; cdr3_nt: TGTGCCAGCAGTCCCAAGCGGAGGGCAGATAGACAAGAGACCCAGTACTTC
d_call: -; v_call: TRBV6-2/TRBV6-3; j_call: TRBJ1-1; clone_size: -; cdr3_length: 11; cdr3_aa: CASSRGIEAFF; cdr3_nt: TGTGCCAGCAGTCGGGGAATTGAAGCTTTCTTT
d_call: -; v_call: TRBV30; j_call: TRBJ1-5; clone_size: many; cdr3_length: 15; cdr3_aa: CAWSANTGTEQPQHF; cdr3_nt: TGTGCCTGGAGTGCCAATACAGGGACGGAGCAGCCCCAGCATTTT
d_call: -; v_call: TRBV19; j_call: TRBJ2-3; clone_size: many; cdr3_length: 12; cdr3_aa: CATQDRTDTQYF; cdr3_nt: TGTGCCACCCAAGACAGAACAGATACGCAGTATTTT
d_call: -; v_call: TRBV3-1; j_call: TRBJ2-3; clone_size: many; cdr3_length: 15; cdr3_aa: CASSQGVEGPDTQYF; cdr3_nt: TGTGCCAGCAGCCAAGGTGTGGAGGGGCCAGATACGCAGTATTTT
d_call: TRBD1; v_call: TRBV12-3/TRBV12-4; j_call: TRBJ1-2; clone_size: -; cdr3_length: 15; cdr3_aa: CASRTGTASTHDYTF; cdr3_nt: TGTGCCAGCAGAACCGGGACAGCCTCGACGCATGACTACACCTTC
d_call: -; v_call: TRBV19; j_call: TRBJ2-5; clone_size: many; cdr3_length: 10; cdr3_aa: CASIEKTQYF; cdr3_nt: TGTGCCAGTATTGAGAAGACCCAGTACTTC
d_call: TRBD2; v_call: TRBV9; j_call: TRBJ2-1; clone_size: many; cdr3_length: 12; cdr3_aa: CASSPGTSVAFF; cdr3_nt: TGTGCCAGCAGCCCGGGGACTAGTGTGGCGTTCTTC
d_call: -; v_call: TRBV12-3/TRBV12-4; j_call: TRBJ1-2; clone_size: many; cdr3_length: 16; cdr3_aa: CASSQASPRSDYGYTF; cdr3_nt: TGTGCCAGCAGCCAGGCCAGCCCCAGATCAGACTATGGCTACACCTTC
d_call: -; v_call: TRBV20-1; j_call: TRBJ2-1; clone_size: many; cdr3_length: 15; cdr3_aa: CSARGGDGKGHEQFF; cdr3_nt: TGCAGTGCTAGAGGAGGGGACGGAAAGGGACATGAGCAGTTCTTC
d_call: -; v_call: TRBV7-2; j_call: TRBJ1-4; clone_size: -; cdr3_length: 14; cdr3_aa: CASSSRGASEKLFF; cdr3_nt: TGTGCCAGCAGCTCGAGGGGGGCGAGTGAAAAACTGTTTTTT
d_call: -; v_call: TRBV28; j_call: TRBJ1-4; clone_size: many; cdr3_length: 12; cdr3_aa: CASRNPNEKLFF; cdr3_nt: TGTGCCAGCAGGAACCCGAATGAAAAACTGTTTTTT
d_call: -; v_call: TRBV5-4; j_call: TRBJ1-2; clone_size: many; cdr3_length: 13; cdr3_aa: CASSRGLEPGYTF; cdr3_nt: TGTGCCAGCAGCCGGGGGTTGGAACCTGGCTACACCTTC
d_call: TRBD1; v_call: TRBV2; j_call: TRBJ1-3; clone_size: -; cdr3_length: 12; cdr3_aa: CASSGQGNIIYF; cdr3_nt: TGTGCCAGCAGCGGACAGGGAAACATCATATACTTT
d_call: -; v_call: TRBV3-1; j_call: TRBJ1-2; clone_size: many; cdr3_length: 15; cdr3_aa: CASSQKGAGAYGYTF; cdr3_nt: TGTGCCAGCAGCCAAAAAGGGGCAGGCGCCTATGGCTACACCTTC
d_call: TRBD1; v_call: TRBV30; j_call: TRBJ1-4; clone_size: -; cdr3_length: 14; cdr3_aa: CACPGRGPYEKLFF; cdr3_nt: TGTGCCTGCCCCGGCAGGGGGCCGTATGAAAAACTGTTTTTT
d_call: -; v_call: TRBV4-1; j_call: TRBJ1-1; clone_size: -; cdr3_length: 15; cdr3_aa: CASSQDPAFNTEAFF; cdr3_nt: TGCGCCAGCAGCCAAGATCCAGCATTTAACACTGAAGCTTTCTTT
d_call: TRBD1; v_call: TRBV28; j_call: TRBJ1-2; clone_size: many; cdr3_length: 15; cdr3_aa: CASSPSGTGVNGYTF; cdr3_nt: TGTGCCAGCAGTCCTTCCGGGACAGGGGTTAATGGCTACACCTTC
d_call: -; v_call: TRBV4-2; j_call: TRBJ1-1; clone_size: few; cdr3_length: 15; cdr3_aa: CASSRTGTKNTEAFF; cdr3_nt: TGTGCCAGCAGCCGGACCGGGACAAAGAACACTGAAGCTTTCTTT
d_call: -; v_call: TRBV6-5; j_call: TRBJ2-7; clone_size: many; cdr3_length: 15; cdr3_aa: CASSPFWAGSYEQYF; cdr3_nt: TGTGCCAGCAGTCCTTTTTGGGCCGGCTCCTACGAGCAGTACTTC
d_call: -; v_call: TRBV5-6; j_call: TRBJ2-7; clone_size: many; cdr3_length: 11; cdr3_aa: CASSRPGEQYF; cdr3_nt: TGTGCCAGCAGCCGCCCGGGCGAGCAGTACTTC
d_call: -; v_call: TRBV18; j_call: TRBJ2-5; clone_size: few; cdr3_length: 14; cdr3_aa: CASSPPGASETQYF; cdr3_nt: TGTGCCAGCTCACCCCCAGGAGCCTCGGAGACCCAGTACTTC
d_call: TRBD2; v_call: TRBV9; j_call: TRBJ2-3; clone_size: once; cdr3_length: 16; cdr3_aa: CASSAGTTRAVDTQYF; cdr3_nt: TGTGCCAGCAGCGCGGGGACTACCCGGGCAGTGGATACGCAGTATTTT
d_call: -; v_call: TRBV27; j_call: TRBJ2-4; clone_size: once; cdr3_length: 14; cdr3_aa: CASSLLGTKNVQYF; cdr3_nt: TGTGCCAGCAGTTTATTGGGGACCAAAAACGTTCAGTACTTC
d_call: -; v_call: TRBV2; j_call: TRBJ2-2; clone_size: -; cdr3_length: 14; cdr3_aa: CASNTLQGIGELFF; cdr3_nt: TGTGCCAGCAATACATTACAGGGAATCGGGGAGCTGTTTTTT
d_call: -; v_call: TRBV20-1; j_call: TRBJ2-7; clone_size: medium-sized; cdr3_length: 13; cdr3_aa: CSARIAADYEQYF; cdr3_nt: TGCAGTGCTAGGATTGCAGCGGACTACGAGCAGTACTTC
d_call: -; v_call: TRBV28; j_call: TRBJ2-7; clone_size: few; cdr3_length: 12; cdr3_aa: CASSLYGYEQYF; cdr3_nt: TGTGCCAGCAGTTTATACGGCTACGAGCAGTACTTC
d_call: TRBD1; v_call: TRBV13; j_call: TRBJ2-7; clone_size: many; cdr3_length: 14; cdr3_aa: CASSLDRQGLEQYF; cdr3_nt: TGTGCCAGCAGCTTGGACAGACAGGGTCTTGAGCAGTACTTC
d_call: -; v_call: TRBV6-2/TRBV6-3; j_call: TRBJ2-5; clone_size: many; cdr3_length: 13; cdr3_aa: CASCMGLIETQYF; cdr3_nt: TGTGCCAGTTGCATGGGTCTGATAGAGACCCAGTACTTC
d_call: TRBD1; v_call: TRBV20-1; j_call: TRBJ2-7; clone_size: many; cdr3_length: 15; cdr3_aa: CSARVFGRGTYEQYF; cdr3_nt: TGCAGTGCTAGAGTCTTTGGCAGGGGGACGTACGAGCAGTACTTC
d_call: TRBD1; v_call: TRBV7-9; j_call: TRBJ1-2; clone_size: many; cdr3_length: 15; cdr3_aa: CASSPQTGQGVGYTF; cdr3_nt: TGTGCCAGCAGCCCACAGACGGGACAGGGGGTTGGCTACACCTTC
d_call: TRBD1; v_call: TRBV19; j_call: TRBJ1-2; clone_size: many; cdr3_length: 16; cdr3_aa: CASSRTGPSTNYGYTF; cdr3_nt: TGTGCCAGTAGCAGGACAGGGCCCTCTACTAACTATGGCTACACCTTC
d_call: -; v_call: TRBV5-4; j_call: TRBJ2-2; clone_size: few; cdr3_length: 14; cdr3_aa: CASSLEGATGELFF; cdr3_nt: TGTGCCAGCAGCTTGGAAGGGGCCACCGGGGAGCTGTTTTTT
d_call: -; v_call: TRBV6-1; j_call: TRBJ1-5; clone_size: many; cdr3_length: 14; cdr3_aa: CASSEGFGEKPQHF; cdr3_nt: TGTGCCAGCAGTGAAGGGTTCGGGGAAAAGCCCCAGCATTTT
d_call: TRBD1; v_call: TRBV6-5; j_call: TRBJ1-1; clone_size: -; cdr3_length: 14; cdr3_aa: CASSSTGGYTEAFF; cdr3_nt: TGTGCCAGCAGTAGTACAGGGGGTTACACTGAAGCTTTCTTT
d_call: TRBD1; v_call: TRBV7-7; j_call: TRBJ2-6; clone_size: -; cdr3_length: 16; cdr3_aa: CASSRGQGTGANVLTF; cdr3_nt: TGTGCTAGCAGCAGGGGACAGGGCACCGGGGCCAACGTCCTGACTTTC
d_call: TRBD2; v_call: TRBV7-8; j_call: TRBJ2-5; clone_size: many; cdr3_length: 13; cdr3_aa: CASSFSGRETQYF; cdr3_nt: TGTGCCAGCAGCTTTAGCGGGAGGGAGACCCAGTACTTC
d_call: -; v_call: TRBV28; j_call: TRBJ2-7; clone_size: many; cdr3_length: 13; cdr3_aa: CASSSKAGYEQYF; cdr3_nt: TGTGCCAGTAGTAGTAAAGCGGGCTACGAGCAGTACTTC
d_call: -; v_call: TRBV6-5; j_call: TRBJ1-4; clone_size: many; cdr3_length: 14; cdr3_aa: CASSTTSTNEKLFF; cdr3_nt: TGTGCCAGCAGTACCACTTCAACTAATGAAAAACTGTTTTTT
d_call: -; v_call: TRBV6-4; j_call: TRBJ1-5; clone_size: many; cdr3_length: 15; cdr3_aa: CASTRWGDGNQPQHF; cdr3_nt: TGTGCCAGCACCCGCTGGGGGGACGGCAATCAGCCCCAGCATTTT
d_call: TRBD1; v_call: TRBV5-1; j_call: TRBJ1-1; clone_size: few; cdr3_length: 14; cdr3_aa: CASSTGTVNTEAFF; cdr3_nt: TGCGCCAGCAGCACCGGGACAGTTAACACTGAAGCTTTCTTT
d_call: -; v_call: TRBV11-2; j_call: TRBJ2-5; clone_size: many; cdr3_length: 15; cdr3_aa: CASRRDVGGQETQYF; cdr3_nt: TGTGCCAGCAGACGGGATGTTGGAGGCCAAGAGACCCAGTACTTC
d_call: -; v_call: TRBV19; j_call: TRBJ1-4; clone_size: once; cdr3_length: 14; cdr3_aa: CASSRTRSNEKLFF; cdr3_nt: TGTGCCAGTAGCAGGACAAGGAGTAATGAAAAACTGTTTTTT
d_call: -; v_call: TRBV20-1; j_call: TRBJ1-5; clone_size: many; cdr3_length: 16; cdr3_aa: CSARDLAEYSNQPQHF; cdr3_nt: TGCAGTGCTAGAGATCTAGCAGAGTATAGCAATCAGCCCCAGCATTTT
d_call: TRBD1; v_call: TRBV6-5; j_call: TRBJ1-1; clone_size: -; cdr3_length: 14; cdr3_aa: CASSLDRANTEAFF; cdr3_nt: TGTGCCAGCAGTCTGGACAGGGCGAACACTGAAGCTTTCTTT
d_call: -; v_call: TRBV9; j_call: TRBJ1-6; clone_size: many; cdr3_length: 15; cdr3_aa: CASSGGGANNSPLHF; cdr3_nt: TGTGCCAGCAGCGGGGGGGGGGCCAATAATTCACCCCTCCACTTT
d_call: -; v_call: TRBV5-1; j_call: TRBJ2-3; clone_size: many; cdr3_length: 16; cdr3_aa: CASSLAPGEGTDTQYF; cdr3_nt: TGCGCCAGCAGCTTGGCTCCAGGGGAAGGCACAGATACGCAGTATTTT
d_call: -; v_call: TRBV28; j_call: TRBJ1-5; clone_size: many; cdr3_length: 12; cdr3_aa: CAIQGSNQPQHF; cdr3_nt: TGTGCCATCCAGGGGAGCAATCAGCCCCAGCATTTT
d_call: -; v_call: TRBV29-1; j_call: TRBJ2-5; clone_size: -; cdr3_length: 11; cdr3_aa: CSFEGTETQYF; cdr3_nt: TGCAGCTTCGAGGGGACGGAGACCCAGTACTTC
d_call: -; v_call: TRBV6-1; j_call: TRBJ2-7; clone_size: many; cdr3_length: 13; cdr3_aa: CASSEDTPYEQYF; cdr3_nt: TGTGCCAGCAGTGAGGACACTCCCTACGAGCAGTACTTC
d_call: -; v_call: TRBV6-6; j_call: TRBJ1-1; clone_size: once; cdr3_length: 15; cdr3_aa: CASHVQGRRIGEAFF; cdr3_nt: TGTGCCAGCCATGTTCAGGGGAGGCGTATCGGTGAAGCTTTCTTT
d_call: -; v_call: TRBV11-2; j_call: TRBJ2-2; clone_size: many; cdr3_length: 15; cdr3_aa: CASSLYRAQTGELFF; cdr3_nt: TGTGCCAGCAGCTTATACAGGGCTCAGACCGGGGAGCTGTTTTTT
d_call: -; v_call: TRBV5-6; j_call: TRBJ2-2; clone_size: many; cdr3_length: 15; cdr3_aa: CASSRWGRNTGELFF; cdr3_nt: TGTGCCAGCAGCCGCTGGGGCAGAAACACCGGGGAGCTGTTTTTT
d_call: -; v_call: TRBV7-2; j_call: TRBJ1-2; clone_size: many; cdr3_length: 13; cdr3_aa: CASSSRVAYGYTF; cdr3_nt: TGTGCCAGCAGCAGCAGGGTTGCCTATGGCTACACCTTC
d_call: -; v_call: TRBV12-5; j_call: TRBJ2-1; clone_size: many; cdr3_length: 16; cdr3_aa: CASGSSTQSSYNEQFF; cdr3_nt: TGTGCTAGTGGTTCTTCCACACAGAGCTCCTACAATGAGCAGTTCTTC
d_call: -; v_call: TRBV5-4; j_call: TRBJ2-4; clone_size: many; cdr3_length: 13; cdr3_aa: CASRLDRKNIQYF; cdr3_nt: TGTGCCAGCAGACTTGACAGGAAAAACATTCAGTACTTC